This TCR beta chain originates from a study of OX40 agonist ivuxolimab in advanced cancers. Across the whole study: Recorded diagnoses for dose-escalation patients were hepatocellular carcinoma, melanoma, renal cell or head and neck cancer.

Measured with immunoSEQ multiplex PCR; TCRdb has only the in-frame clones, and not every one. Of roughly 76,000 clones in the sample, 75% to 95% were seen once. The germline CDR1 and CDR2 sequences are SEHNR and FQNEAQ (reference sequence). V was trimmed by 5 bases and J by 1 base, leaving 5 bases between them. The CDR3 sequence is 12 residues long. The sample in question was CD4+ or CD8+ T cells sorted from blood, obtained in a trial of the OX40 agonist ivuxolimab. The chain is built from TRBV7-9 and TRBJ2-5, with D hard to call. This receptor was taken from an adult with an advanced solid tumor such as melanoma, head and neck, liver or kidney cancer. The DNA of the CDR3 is TGTGCCAGCAGCCTCCTCCAAGAGACCCAGTACTTC. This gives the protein CASSLLQETQYF. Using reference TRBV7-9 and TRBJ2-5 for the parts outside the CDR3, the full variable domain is DTGVSQNPRHKITKRGQNVTFRCDPISEHNRLYWYRQTLGQGPEFLTYFQNEAQLEKSRLLSDRFSAERPKGSFSTLEIQRTEQGDSAMYLCASSLLQETQYFGPGTRLLVL.